The 11 T cell receptor beta chains given below trace back to one sample, sequenced in a study of blood T cell repertoires in COVID-19. Here immunoSEQ multiplex PCR was the method, and the copy in TCRdb shows in-frame clones only, minus some. Found here are around 700,000 clones, just under 90% of them singletons; the top ten hold 0.2% to 0.3%. Sequenced sample: peripheral blood. The receptors shown here come from a woman aged 18-29 years with acute or convalescent COVID-19.

CDR3 in DNA: TGTGCCAGCAGCCCCACCGCGAATTCACCCCTCCACTTT. Translated: CASSPTANSPLHF. The chain couples TRBV12-3 or TRBV12-4 to TRBJ1-6; D not resolved. Trimming removed 6 bases from V and 7 bases from J, with 10 bases in between. CDR3 length: 13 residues.

There are a few counts of this clone. The rearrangement uses TRBV19 and TRBJ1-5, with D perhaps TRBD1 (6 bases). The V end lost 5 bases, the J end lost 2 bases, and 19 bases lay between the germline ends. Germline V CDR1 and CDR2: LNHDA, SQIVND (reference sequence). The CDR3 length is 17 residues. The CDR3 sequence is CASSPQGFRGGNQPQHF. In nucleotides, the CDR3 is TGTGCCAGTAGTCCCCAAGGGTTCAGGGGCGGCAATCAGCCCCAGCATTTT.

This clone has more than one count but fewer than ten. The rearrangement links TRBV9 to TRBJ1-5; D possibly corresponds to TRBD1 (5 bases). The V and J ends lost 2 bases and 7 bases respectively, with 16 bases between them. CDR3 length equals 15 residues. Germline V gene data show CDR1 as SGDLS and CDR2 as YYNGEE. CDR3 sequence: CASSVTGGTIQPQHF. In DNA, the CDR3 is TGTGCCAGCAGCGTCACTGGTGGGACTATCCAGCCCCAGCATTTT.

This sequence joins TRBV7-9 and TRBJ2-7; 9 nucleotides agree with TRBD1. The V gene end was trimmed by 5 bases and the J gene end by 5 bases; junction bases not matched to a gene: 7. Germline V gene sequence: CDR1 SEHNR, CDR2 FQNEAQ (reference sequence). This CDR3 is built from 14 residues. CDR3 DNA sequence: TGTGCCAGCAGCGCCGGGACAGGGATGAACGAGCAGTACTTC. It translates to CASSAGTGMNEQYF.

V and J are TRBV28 and TRBJ1-2; possibly TRBD1 for D (5 bases). Germline CDR1 and CDR2: MDHEN and SYDVKM. V was pared by 7 bases and J by 8 bases, with 8 bases between. The CDR3 is made up of 10 amino acids. The CDR3 bases are TGTGCCAGCACAGGGCCAGGCTACACCTTC. Protein sequence: CASTGPGYTF.

This clone has just a few counts. This chain joins TRBV5-1 and TRBJ1-2; D is ambiguous. The V end was cut by 2 bases, the J end by 5 bases, with 16 bases between. Germline V lookup: CDR1 SGHRS, CDR2 YFSETQ. This CDR3 is 15 amino acids long. The CDR3 region has the DNA TGCGCCAGCAGCTTAACCCCTGGTTCAGATTATGGCTACACCTTC. Translated: CASSLTPGSDYGYTF.

This clone was counted a few times. The chain uses TRBV6-4 and TRBJ2-1; 7 positions agree with TRBD2. The J segment lost 9 bases and the V segment lost 0 bases, leaving 2 bases of the junction unmatched. Germline V gene sequence: CDR1 MRHNA, CDR2 SNTAGT. The CDR3 is made up of 13 amino acids. The CDR3 DNA is TGTGCCAGCAGTGACTCTGGGGAGGGTGAGCAGTTCTTC. This codes for CASSDSGEGEQFF.

The chain uses TRBV3-1 (or the pseudogene TRBV3-2) and TRBJ1-6; D may be TRBD1 (5 bases). Germline loops: CDR1 LGHDT, CDR2 YNNKEL (reference sequence). Trimming removed 5 bases at V and 13 bases at J, with 12 bases between. The CDR3 totals 12 residues. CDR3 residues: CASSIQGTPLHF. CDR3 coding DNA: TGTGCCAGCAGCATCCAGGGAACGCCCCTCCACTTT.

The chain uses TRBV10-3 and TRBJ1-2, with 7 bases fitting TRBD1. In germline, CDR1 is ENHRY, CDR2 SYGVKD. This CDR3 has 13 residues. V trimming: 8 bases; J trimming: 4 bases; junction bases outside the gene matches: 7. CDR3 residues: CAIQAGGGYGYTF. The CDR3 DNA reads TGTGCCATCCAAGCAGGGGGTGGCTATGGCTACACCTTC.

V gene TRBV6-6 combines with J gene TRBJ1-6; 7 nucleotides align to TRBD1. V shed 2 bases, J shed 7 bases, and the junction held 5 bases outside the gene matches. Germline values: CDR1 MNHNY, CDR2 SVGAGI (reference sequence). This CDR3 comprises 15 residues. Written as DNA, the CDR3 is TGTGCCAGCAGTTACCCTGGACAGGTGAATTCACCCCTCCACTTT. As protein: CASSYPGQVNSPLHF.

This chain links TRBV6-2 or TRBV6-3 with TRBJ1-3, with D possibly being TRBD1 (6 bases). The germline V gene has CDR1 MNHEY and CDR2 SVGEGT. V lost 5 bases and J 0 bases, leaving 11 bases between the germline ends. The CDR3 runs 15 residues. The CDR3 here is CASSRRGSSGNTIYF. Here the CDR3 DNA reads TGTGCCAGCAGTCGCAGGGGAAGCTCTGGAAACACCATATATTTT.